The entry below describes one T cell receptor beta chain. Antigen specificity is unknown. The sample comes from a study of radiotherapy plus CTLA-4 blockade in lung cancer. Notes on the study in general: Increased serum interferon-beta after radiation also reportedly predicted response strongly.

Generated by immunoSEQ multiplex PCR, the TCRdb table keeps only in-frame clones and is missing some. The top ten hold around 10% of the sample, which has about 77,000 clones, 70% to 80% seen once. The CDR3 is made up of 13 amino acids. Germline-derived CDR1 and CDR2 are MNHEY and SVGAGI. Between the trimmed V and J ends, which lost 5 bases and 7 bases, there was a span of 14 bases. Treatment of patients with chemo-refractory metastatic non-small-cell lung cancer consisted of focal radiation plus CTLA-4 blockade with ipilimumab. This sample comprised peripheral blood, obtained from a patient treated with radiotherapy plus ipilimumab. This rearrangement joins TRBV6-5 to TRBJ1-1; possibly TRBD1 for D (5 bases). The receptor comes from a human donor with non-small cell lung cancer whose response to radiotherapy plus ipilimumab could not be evaluated. The CDR3 loop reads CASSETEFGEAFF. The CDR3, as DNA: TGTGCCAGCAGTGAGACAGAGTTCGGTGAAGCTTTCTTT.